These 10 T cell receptor beta chains were all obtained from the same sample, sequenced in a study of somatic mutations in cytotoxic T cells in rheumatoid arthritis. The data were produced by immunoSEQ multiplex PCR, yet TCRdb's version contains in-frame clones alone and is incomplete. Of some 15,000 clones listed, roughly 74% are singletons. Material: CD8+ T cells sorted from blood. All receptors come from an adult with rheumatoid arthritis.

This chain joins TRBV11-2 and TRBJ2-1, with D perhaps TRBD1 (5 bases). The ends were cut back, 0 bases at V and 3 bases at J, with 9 bases in the middle. The CDR3 runs to 15 residues. The germline V gene encodes CDR1 SGHAT and CDR2 FQNNGV. The DNA of the CDR3 is TGTGCCAGCAGCTTAGAGACAGAGTTCTACAATGAGCAGTTCTTC. It is translated as CASSLETEFYNEQFF.

CDR3: CASGRSRRGNEQFF. The CDR3 region has the DNA TGTGCCAGCGGACGTTCTCGAAGAGGGAATGAGCAGTTCTTC. The gene calls are TRBV9 and TRBJ2-1, with D perhaps matching TRBD2 (5 bases). This CDR3 region has 14 residues. V dropped 7 bases and J dropped 7 bases, with 18 bases sitting between them. From germline, CDR1 is SGDLS and CDR2 YYNGEE. Full variable domain (missing parts from reference TRBV9 and TRBJ2-1): DSGVTQTPKHLITATGQRVTLRCSPRSGDLSVYWYQQSLDQGLQFLIQYYNGEERAKGNILERFSAQQFPDLHSELNLSSLELGDSALYFCASGRSRRGNEQFFGPGTRLTVL.

This clone was observed a few times. The V call is TRBV7-9, the J call TRBJ1-5; 7 bases fit TRBD1. The CDR3 is 14 residues long. Germline V gene sequence: CDR1 SEHNR, CDR2 FQNEAQ (reference sequence). V lost 1 base to trimming and J lost 4 bases; unmatched junction nucleotides: 1. CDR3 nucleotides: TGTGCCAGCAGCTTAGGGACAGGAAATCAGCCCCAGCATTTT. This sequence encodes CASSLGTGNQPQHF.

V gene TRBV5-1 combines with J gene TRBJ1-6; D perhaps matches TRBD1 (5 bases). V lost 0 bases and J 0 bases, leaving 13 bases between the germline ends. The length of the CDR3 is 18 residues. Germline values: CDR1 SGHRS, CDR2 YFSETQ. CDR3 nucleotide sequence: TGCGCCAGCAGCTTGGCTCCACAGGATTACTCCTATAATTCACCCCTCCACTTT. Amino acid sequence: CASSLAPQDYSYNSPLHF.

V usage is TRBV5-8 and J usage is TRBJ1-1; 7 positions match TRBD1. The CDR3 consists of 16 residues. Germline lookup yields CDR1 SGHTS and CDR2 YDEGEE. V dropped 3 bases and J dropped 4; count of bases not matched to a gene: 12. DNA of the CDR3: TGTGCCAGCAGCTCGGGCAGGGGGGATATGTTCACTGAAGCTTTCTTT. This translates into CASSSGRGDMFTEAFF. Using reference TRBV5-8 and TRBJ1-1 for the parts outside the CDR3, the full variable domain is EAGVTQSPTHLIKTRGQQATLRCSPISGHTSVYWYQQALGLGLQFLLWYDEGEERNRGNFPPRFSGRQFPNYSSELNVNALELEDSALYLCASSSGRGDMFTEAFFGQGTRLTVV.

This clone was observed a few times. The chain recombines TRBV7-8 with TRBJ1-1; unclear D gene. Germline CDR1 reads SGHVS; CDR2 reads FQNEAQ. Trimming stripped 3 bases from V and 0 bases from J, with 11 bases between. The CDR3 totals 15 residues. CDR3 sequence reads: CASSFKLGMNTEAFF. For the CDR3, the DNA is TGTGCCAGCAGCTTTAAATTAGGTATGAACACTGAAGCTTTCTTT.

The V call is TRBV7-2, the J call TRBJ2-1; TRBD1 agrees at 9 bases. The germline CDR1 and CDR2 sequences are SGHTA and FQGNSA. The trim removed 1 base at V and 6 bases at J, leaving 7 bases unmatched. The CDR3 covers 16 residues. Here the CDR3 reads CASSLGDRALVNEQFF. CDR3 in DNA: TGTGCCAGCAGCTTAGGGGACAGGGCCTTGGTCAATGAGCAGTTCTTC.

The J gene is TRBJ2-3, the V gene TRBV7-8; D gene unclear. Looked up from germline, CDR1 is SGHVS and CDR2 is FQNEAQ. The CDR3 is 12 residues long. V lost 2 bases to trimming and J lost 5 bases, with 5 bases between them. The CDR3 loop reads CASSLPRDTQYF. CDR3 DNA: TGTGCCAGCAGCTTACCCCGAGATACGCAGTATTTT.

This chain links TRBV6-5 with TRBJ2-3; D might be TRBD1 or TRBD2, each matching 5 bases. The CDR3 runs to 14 residues. CDR1 and CDR2 from the germline V gene are MNHEY and SVGAGI. The germline V and J ends were trimmed by 7 bases and 4 bases, with 15 bases remaining between them. CDR3 loop: CASMAGTTSDTQYF. As DNA, the CDR3 is TGTGCCAGCATGGCCGGGACCACATCAGATACGCAGTATTTT.

In this sample, this clone turned up a few times. The gene calls are TRBV9 and TRBJ2-1; D not resolved. Looked up from germline, CDR1 is SGDLS and CDR2 is YYNGEE. Trimming removed 2 bases from V and 8 bases from J, with 5 bases in between. The CDR3 spans 11 residues. This CDR3 reads CASSVSDEQFF. The DNA of the CDR3 is TGTGCCAGCAGCGTCAGCGATGAGCAGTTCTTC.